Listed below are T cell receptor beta chains from one sample, sequenced in a study of low-dose radiotherapy and immunotherapy resistance in tumors. TCRdb called the reads again in MiXCR, with one record for every CDR3 protein. The sample has some 100,000 distinct CDR3 sequences; less than 25% are singletons. Sequenced here: PBMCs, sampled after low-dose radiotherapy plus immunotherapy. The origin of the receptors is a male donor with prostate cancer. Both conserved end residues are part of each CDR3. Each record gives: J gene, V gene, CDR3 protein.

TRBJ1-1,TRBV10-2,CASKQGQPNTEAFF
TRBJ1-4,TRBV11-2,CASSLAGRSNEKLFF
TRBJ2-4,TRBV2,CASKRPSGNIQYF
TRBJ2-5,TRBV20-1,CSASFSGGPNGETQYF
TRBJ2-7,TRBV18,CASSPRTYEQYF
TRBJ2-5,TRBV7-9,CASSQGVGARETQYF
TRBJ1-1,TRBV14,CASSQGWAEAFF
TRBJ2-3,TRBV11-3,CASSSHGGLSQYF
TRBJ1-2,TRBV7-9,CASSWTGEYGYTF
TRBJ1-6,TRBV6-2/TRBV6-3,CASSAARSPLHF
TRBJ2-1,TRBV6-5,CAISTSGVNNEQFF
TRBJ2-1,TRBV19,CASSMAESSYNEQFF
TRBJ2-7,TRBV9,CASSDGTGVHEQYF
TRBJ2-7,TRBV20-1,CGARPGQGFYEQYF
TRBJ1-1,TRBV3-1,CASSQGSGRPLDTEAFF
TRBJ2-2,TRBV18,CASSPRTGEAGGELFF
TRBJ2-2,TRBV2,CASSEAMRGGVFF
TRBJ2-2,TRBV5-5,CASSSTGATNTGELFFF
TRBJ2-3,TRBV3-1,CASSQGRGTQYF
TRBJ2-5,TRBV18,CASSPSFAGGQETQYF
TRBJ2-5,TRBV19,CASSPWGLSEEETQYF
TRBJ1-3,TRBV14,CASSHMPSSGNTIYF
TRBJ2-1,TRBV5-1,CASSLAGLAGASSYNEQFF
TRBJ1-2,TRBV20-1,CSAPRAGSPFGTF
TRBJ2-5,TRBV3-1,CASRPDSGGAGGTQYF
TRBJ1-2,TRBV4-2,CASSQEGEQGARGYTF
TRBJ1-1,TRBV11-2,CASSSLGGTEAFF
TRBJ2-3,TRBV6-2/TRBV6-3,CASSFAITMSPDTQYF
TRBJ1-5,TRBV6-5,CASSTRWGNQPQHF